This TCR beta chain was recorded in a study of blood T cell repertoires in COVID-19. The trim removed 5 bases at V and 6 bases at J, leaving 5 bases unmatched. The V gene's germline CDR1 is SEHNR and CDR2 FQNEAQ (reference sequence). The CDR3 is 14 amino acids. Authors' analysis steps: Amplification from reference gene primers served as the basis for estimated nucleated cell counts. Profiled with immunoSEQ multiplex PCR; TCRdb holds only in-frame clones, not every one. V and J calls plus clone size are reproduced from that table; the DNA served to infer D and trimming. Of about 270,000 clones in the sample, more than 70% were seen once.

The chain joins TRBV7-9 to TRBJ2-7; 12 nucleotides line up with TRBD2. The receptor was isolated from a man aged 80 or over with acute or convalescent COVID-19. Sequenced input: peripheral blood. CDR3 sequence reads: CASSPEGLAGEQYF. CDR3 sequence (DNA): TGTGCCAGCAGCCCAGAGGGACTAGCGGGCGAGCAGTACTTC.